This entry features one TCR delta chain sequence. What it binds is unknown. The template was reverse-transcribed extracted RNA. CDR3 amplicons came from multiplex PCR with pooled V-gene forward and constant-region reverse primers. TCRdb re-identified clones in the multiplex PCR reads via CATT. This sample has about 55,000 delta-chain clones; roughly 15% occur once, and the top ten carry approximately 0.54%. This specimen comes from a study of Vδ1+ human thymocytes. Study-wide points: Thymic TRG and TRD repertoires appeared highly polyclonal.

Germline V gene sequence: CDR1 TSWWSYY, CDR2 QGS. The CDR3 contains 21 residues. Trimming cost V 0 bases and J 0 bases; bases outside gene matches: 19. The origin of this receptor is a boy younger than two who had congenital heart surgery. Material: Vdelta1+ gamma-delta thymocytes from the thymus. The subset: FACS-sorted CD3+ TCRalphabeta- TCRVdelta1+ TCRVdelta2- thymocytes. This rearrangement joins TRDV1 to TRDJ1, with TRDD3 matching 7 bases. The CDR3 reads CALGELVLAGYSKGYTDKLIF. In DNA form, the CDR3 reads TGTGCTCTTGGGGAACTAGTTTTAGCGGGATACTCCAAAGGGTACACCGATAAACTCATCTTT.